The clone carrying this T cell receptor (beta chain) was seen ten or more times. This record belongs to a study of neurological immune-mediated disorders. This CDR3 contains 12 residues. The V and J ends lost 0 bases and 5 bases respectively, with 4 bases between them. Germline CDR1 and CDR2: MNHEY and SVGEGT. The unsorted libraries were produced from 2 million PBMCs held at -80 C. The team produced cDNA through 5'RACE using 10-nucleotide random UMIs. From 15-18 subjects, over 190 million TCR-beta sequences were obtained in each sequencing run. TCRdb re-called the 5' RACE reads with MiXCR, one entry per CDR3 protein. The table lists some 30,000 distinct CDR3 sequences, around 16% of them singletons.

The sequencing sample was made of PBMCs. This chain uses TRBV6-2 or TRBV6-3 with TRBJ1-2; unclear D gene. This clonotype was sampled from a man aged 70 or older in good health. The CDR3 DNA reads as TGTGCCAGCAGTTACTCGTCTTATGGCTACACCTTC. Encoded protein: CASSYSSYGYTF.